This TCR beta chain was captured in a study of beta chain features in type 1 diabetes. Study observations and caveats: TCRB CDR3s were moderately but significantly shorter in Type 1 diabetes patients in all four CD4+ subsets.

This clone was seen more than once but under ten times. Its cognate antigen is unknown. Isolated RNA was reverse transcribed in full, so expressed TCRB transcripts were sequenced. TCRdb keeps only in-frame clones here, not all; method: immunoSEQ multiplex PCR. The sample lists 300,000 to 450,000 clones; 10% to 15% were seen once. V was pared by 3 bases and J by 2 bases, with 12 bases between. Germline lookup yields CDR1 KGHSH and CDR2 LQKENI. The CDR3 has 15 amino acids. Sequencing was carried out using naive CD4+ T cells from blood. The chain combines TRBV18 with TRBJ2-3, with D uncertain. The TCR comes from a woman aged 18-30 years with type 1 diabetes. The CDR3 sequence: CASSPVSPSTDTQYF. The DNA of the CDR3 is TGTGCCAGCTCACCGGTTAGCCCGTCCACAGATACGCAGTATTTT.